The entry that follows covers one T cell receptor (beta chain) sequence. Its antigen remains unidentified. V was clipped by 0 bases and J by 1 base, with 15 bases between them. The CDR3 spans 17 residues. The V gene's germline CDR1 is PRHDT and CDR2 FYEKMQ (reference sequence). The data were obtained in a study of CD8+ T cells in alopecia areata. Study-level points and caveats: On tofacitinib, scalp and blood still held many of the expanded lesional clones. Possibly because of HLA-related factors, TCR sharing was less clear across patients than in mice. Higher clonality and more expanded CD8+ clones appeared in lesional than normal scalp.

Extracted from the samples, RNA was reverse transcribed into cDNA to serve as the sequencing template. TCRdb's table, derived via immunoSEQ multiplex PCR, lists solely in-frame clones and lacks some. The table lists over 150,000 clones, about 60% of them singletons. Indicated treatment: oral pan-JAK inhibitor, 5-10 mg twice daily. Peripheral blood and lesional scalp punch biopsies came from alopecia areata patients. The gene calls are TRBV13 and TRBJ1-2; possibly TRBD1 for D (5 bases). This TCR was sampled from a human donor with alopecia areata. Material: CD8+ T cells sorted from blood, obtained at week 24, from a patient treated with tofacitinib. The CDR3 protein is CASSLGRGRGLNYGYTF. The CDR3 nucleotides are TGTGCCAGCAGCTTAGGCAGAGGGCGGGGACTTAACTATGGCTACACCTTC.